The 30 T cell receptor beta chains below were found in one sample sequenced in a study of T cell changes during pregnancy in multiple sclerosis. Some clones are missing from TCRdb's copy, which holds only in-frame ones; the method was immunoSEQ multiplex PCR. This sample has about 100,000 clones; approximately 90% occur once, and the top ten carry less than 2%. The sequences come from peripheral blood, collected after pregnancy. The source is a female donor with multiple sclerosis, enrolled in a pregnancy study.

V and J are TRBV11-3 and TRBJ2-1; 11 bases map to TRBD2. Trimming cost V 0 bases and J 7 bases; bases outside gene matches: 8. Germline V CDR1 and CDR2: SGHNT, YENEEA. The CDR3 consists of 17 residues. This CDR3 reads CASSLDQIAGGLNEQFF. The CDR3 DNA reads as TGTGCCAGCAGCTTAGATCAGATAGCGGGGGGGCTAAATGAGCAGTTCTTC.

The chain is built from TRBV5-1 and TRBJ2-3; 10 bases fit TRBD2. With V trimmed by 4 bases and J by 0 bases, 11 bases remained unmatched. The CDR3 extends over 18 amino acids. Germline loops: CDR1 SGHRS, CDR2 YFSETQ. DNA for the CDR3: TGCGCCAGCAGCGGTAGCGGGGGGCCCACCCTTAGCACAGATACGCAGTATTTT. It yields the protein CASSGSGGPTLSTDTQYF.

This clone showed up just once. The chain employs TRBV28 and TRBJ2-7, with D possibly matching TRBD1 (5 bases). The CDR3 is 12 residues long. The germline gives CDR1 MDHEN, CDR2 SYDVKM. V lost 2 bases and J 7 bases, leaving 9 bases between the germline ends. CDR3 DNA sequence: TGTGCCAGCAGTTTAAGGGGTGGGGAGCAGTACTTC. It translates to CASSLRGGEQYF.

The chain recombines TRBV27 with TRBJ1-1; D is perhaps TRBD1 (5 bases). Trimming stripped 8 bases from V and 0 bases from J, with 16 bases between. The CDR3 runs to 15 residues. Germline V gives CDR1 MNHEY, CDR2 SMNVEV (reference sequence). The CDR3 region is CASRADSSMNTEAFF. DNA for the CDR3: TGTGCCAGCCGAGCTGACAGCTCAATGAACACTGAAGCTTTCTTT.

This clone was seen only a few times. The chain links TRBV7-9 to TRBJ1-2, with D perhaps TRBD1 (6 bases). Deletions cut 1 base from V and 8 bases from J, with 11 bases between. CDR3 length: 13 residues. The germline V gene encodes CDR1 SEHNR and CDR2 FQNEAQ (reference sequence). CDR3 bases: TGTGCCAGCAGCTTAGGTCAGGGGATGGGCTACACCTTC. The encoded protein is CASSLGQGMGYTF.

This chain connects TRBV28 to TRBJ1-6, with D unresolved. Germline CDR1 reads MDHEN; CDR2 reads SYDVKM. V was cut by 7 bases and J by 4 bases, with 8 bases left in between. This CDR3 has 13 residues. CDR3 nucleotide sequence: TGTGCCAGCAAAGCCCATTATAATTCACCCCTCCACTTT. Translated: CASKAHYNSPLHF.

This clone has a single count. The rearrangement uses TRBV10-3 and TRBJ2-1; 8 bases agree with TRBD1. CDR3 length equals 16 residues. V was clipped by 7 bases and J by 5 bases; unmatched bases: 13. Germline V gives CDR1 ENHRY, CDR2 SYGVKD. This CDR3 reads CAITDLVGQGHNEQFF. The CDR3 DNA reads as TGTGCCATCACGGACTTGGTCGGACAGGGTCACAATGAGCAGTTCTTC.

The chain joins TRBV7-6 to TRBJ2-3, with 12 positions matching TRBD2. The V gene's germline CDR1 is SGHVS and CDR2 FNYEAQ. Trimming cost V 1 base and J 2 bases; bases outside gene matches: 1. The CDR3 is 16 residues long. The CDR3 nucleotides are TGTGCCAGCAGCTTAGGGACTAGCGGGAACACAGATACGCAGTATTTT. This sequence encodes CASSLGTSGNTDTQYF. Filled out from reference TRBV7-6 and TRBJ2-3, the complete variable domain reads GAGVSQSPRYKVTKRGQDVALRCDPISGHVSLYWYRQALGQGPEFLTYFNYEAQQDKSGLPNDRFSAERPEGSISTLTIQRTEQRDSAMYRCASSLGTSGNTDTQYFGPGTRLTVL.

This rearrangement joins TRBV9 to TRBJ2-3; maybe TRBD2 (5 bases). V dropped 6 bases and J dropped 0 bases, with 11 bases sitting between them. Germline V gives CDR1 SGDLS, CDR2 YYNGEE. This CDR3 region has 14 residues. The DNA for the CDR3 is TGTGCCAGCAATCCAGGACTCAGCACAGATACGCAGTATTTT. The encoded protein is CASNPGLSTDTQYF.

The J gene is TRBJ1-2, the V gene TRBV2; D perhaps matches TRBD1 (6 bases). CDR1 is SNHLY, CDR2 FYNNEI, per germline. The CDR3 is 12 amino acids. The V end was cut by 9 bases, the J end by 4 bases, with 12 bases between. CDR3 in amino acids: CASRTVSYGYTF. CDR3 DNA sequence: TGTGCCAGTCGGACAGTTAGCTATGGCTACACCTTC.

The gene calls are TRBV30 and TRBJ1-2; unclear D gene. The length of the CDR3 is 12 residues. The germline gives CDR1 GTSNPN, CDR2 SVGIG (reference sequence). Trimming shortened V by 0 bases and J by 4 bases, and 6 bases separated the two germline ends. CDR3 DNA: TGTGCCTGGAGTGTGAGGAGCTATGGCTACACCTTC. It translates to CAWSVRSYGYTF.

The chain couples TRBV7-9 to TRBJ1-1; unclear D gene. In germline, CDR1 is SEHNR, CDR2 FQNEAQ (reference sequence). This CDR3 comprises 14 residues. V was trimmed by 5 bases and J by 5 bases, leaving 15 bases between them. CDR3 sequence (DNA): TGTGCCAGCAGCGCAAGCCCAATGGTGACTGAAGCTTTCTTT. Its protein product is CASSASPMVTEAFF.

CDR3 amino acids: CASSNHRGRETQYF. The CDR3 DNA reads as TGTGCCAGCAGCAATCACAGGGGCCGGGAGACCCAGTACTTC. V and J are TRBV6-5 and TRBJ2-5; 7 bases are shared with TRBD1. The CDR3 extends over 14 amino acids. Germline V gene lookup returns CDR1 MNHEY and CDR2 SVGAGI. The V segment lost 6 bases and the J segment 5 bases; nucleotides outside the gene matches: 9.

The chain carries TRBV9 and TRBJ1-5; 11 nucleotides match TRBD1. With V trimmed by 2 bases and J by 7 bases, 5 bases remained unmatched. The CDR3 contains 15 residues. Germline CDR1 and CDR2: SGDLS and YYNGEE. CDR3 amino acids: CASSVGTGGVQPQHF. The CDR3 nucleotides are TGTGCCAGCAGCGTCGGGACAGGGGGGGTCCAGCCCCAGCATTTT.

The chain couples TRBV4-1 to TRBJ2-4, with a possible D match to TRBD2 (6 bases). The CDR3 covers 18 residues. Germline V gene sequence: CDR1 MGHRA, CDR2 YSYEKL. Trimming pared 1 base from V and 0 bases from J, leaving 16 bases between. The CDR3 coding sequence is TGCGCCAGCAGCCAAGTCCCCGGTCGGGGGTTAGCCAAAAACATTCAGTACTTC. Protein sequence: CASSQVPGRGLAKNIQYF.

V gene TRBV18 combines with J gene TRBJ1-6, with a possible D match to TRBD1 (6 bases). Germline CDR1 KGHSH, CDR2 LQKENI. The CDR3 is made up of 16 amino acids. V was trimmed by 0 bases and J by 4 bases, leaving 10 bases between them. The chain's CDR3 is CASSPPARGYNSPLHF. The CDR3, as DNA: TGTGCCAGCTCACCACCCGCCAGGGGTTATAATTCACCCCTCCACTTT.

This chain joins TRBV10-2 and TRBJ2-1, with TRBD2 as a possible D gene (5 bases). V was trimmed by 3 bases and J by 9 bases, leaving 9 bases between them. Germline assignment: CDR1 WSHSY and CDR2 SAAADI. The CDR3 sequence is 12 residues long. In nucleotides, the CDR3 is TGCGCCAGCAGTGACAATGGGAGTGAGCAGTTCTTC. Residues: CASSDNGSEQFF.

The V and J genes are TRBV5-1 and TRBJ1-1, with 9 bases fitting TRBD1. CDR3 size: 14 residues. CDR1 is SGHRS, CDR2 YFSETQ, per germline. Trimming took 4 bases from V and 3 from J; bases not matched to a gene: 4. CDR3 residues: CASSPRTGDTEAFF. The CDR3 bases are TGCGCCAGCAGCCCAAGGACAGGGGACACTGAAGCTTTCTTT.

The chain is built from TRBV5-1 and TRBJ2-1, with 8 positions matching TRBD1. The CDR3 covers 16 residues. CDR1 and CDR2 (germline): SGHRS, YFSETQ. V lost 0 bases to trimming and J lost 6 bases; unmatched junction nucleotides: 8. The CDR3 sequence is CASSLVGTGRGNEQFF. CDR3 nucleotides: TGCGCCAGCAGCTTGGTAGGGACAGGAAGGGGCAATGAGCAGTTCTTC.

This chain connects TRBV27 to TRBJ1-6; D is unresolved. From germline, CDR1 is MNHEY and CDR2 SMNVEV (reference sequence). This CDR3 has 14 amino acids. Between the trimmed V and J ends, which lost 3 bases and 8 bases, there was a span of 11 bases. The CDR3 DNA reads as TGTGCCAGCAGTTTCCGGGTTGGCGATTCACCCCTCCACTTT. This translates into CASSFRVGDSPLHF.

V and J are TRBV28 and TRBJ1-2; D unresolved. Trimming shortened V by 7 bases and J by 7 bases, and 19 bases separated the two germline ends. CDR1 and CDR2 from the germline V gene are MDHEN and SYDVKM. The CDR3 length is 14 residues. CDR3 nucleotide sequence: TGTGCCAGCAACCTCTCCGGGGTAATTCGTGGCTACACCTTC. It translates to CASNLSGVIRGYTF.

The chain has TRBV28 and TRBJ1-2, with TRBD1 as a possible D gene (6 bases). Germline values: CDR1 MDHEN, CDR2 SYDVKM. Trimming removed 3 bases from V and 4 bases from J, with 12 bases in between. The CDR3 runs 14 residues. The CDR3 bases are TGTGCCAGCAGTTTTCAGGGGATGTCCTATGGCTACACCTTC. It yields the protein CASSFQGMSYGYTF.

In DNA, the CDR3 is TGTGCCTGGAGCACAACTAGCGGGGGGGCCTCCTACAATGAGCAGTTCTTC. The encoded protein is CAWSTTSGGASYNEQFF. J is TRBJ2-1 and V is TRBV30; 13 bases match TRBD2. V shed 3 bases, J shed 0 bases, and the junction held 5 bases outside the gene matches. CDR1 GTSNPN and CDR2 SVGIG come from the germline V gene (reference sequence). The CDR3 has 17 residues.

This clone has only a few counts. The CDR3 spells CASSLPRGYNEQFF. The CDR3 DNA is TGCGCCAGCAGCTTGCCGAGAGGTTACAATGAGCAGTTCTTC. The gene calls are TRBV5-1 and TRBJ2-1, with D unresolved. CDR1 and CDR2 from the germline V gene are SGHRS and YFSETQ. V was cut by 1 base and J by 4 bases, with 9 bases left in between. The CDR3 contains 14 residues.

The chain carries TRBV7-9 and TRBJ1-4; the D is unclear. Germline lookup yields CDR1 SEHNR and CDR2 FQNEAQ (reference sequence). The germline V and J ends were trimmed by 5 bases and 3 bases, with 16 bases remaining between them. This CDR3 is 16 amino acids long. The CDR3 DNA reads TGTGCCAGCAGCCCACAAAAGTCCAGGCCTAATGAAAAACTGTTTTTT. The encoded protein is CASSPQKSRPNEKLFF.

The CDR3 nucleotides read TGTGCCAGTAGTATAGGAGAGACGGCGGGCTACGAGCAGTACTTC. It specifies CASSIGETAGYEQYF. V is TRBV19 and J is TRBJ2-7, with D possibly matching TRBD2 (5 bases). There are 15 residues in the CDR3. Trimming pared 1 base from V and 3 bases from J, leaving 13 bases between. Germline V gene lookup returns CDR1 LNHDA and CDR2 SQIVND (reference sequence).

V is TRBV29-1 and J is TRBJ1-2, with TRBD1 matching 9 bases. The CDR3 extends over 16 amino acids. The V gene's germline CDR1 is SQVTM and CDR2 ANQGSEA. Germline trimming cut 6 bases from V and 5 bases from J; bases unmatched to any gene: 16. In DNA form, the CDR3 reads TGCAGCGTCGCCGGGACAGGGTCGGGTTCGTCTTATGGCTACACCTTC. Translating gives CSVAGTGSGSSYGYTF.

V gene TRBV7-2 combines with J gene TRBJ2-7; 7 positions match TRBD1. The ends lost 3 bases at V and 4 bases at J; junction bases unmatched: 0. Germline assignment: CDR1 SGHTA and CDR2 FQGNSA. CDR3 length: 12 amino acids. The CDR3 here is CASSFRGYEQYF. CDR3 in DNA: TGTGCCAGCAGCTTCAGGGGGTACGAGCAGTACTTC. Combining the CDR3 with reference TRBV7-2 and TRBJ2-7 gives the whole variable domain GAGVSQSPSNKVTEKGKDVELRCDPISGHTALYWYRQSLGQGLEFLIYFQGNSAPDKSGLPSDRFSAERTGGSVSTLTIQRTQQEDSAVYLCASSFRGYEQYFGPGTRLTVT.

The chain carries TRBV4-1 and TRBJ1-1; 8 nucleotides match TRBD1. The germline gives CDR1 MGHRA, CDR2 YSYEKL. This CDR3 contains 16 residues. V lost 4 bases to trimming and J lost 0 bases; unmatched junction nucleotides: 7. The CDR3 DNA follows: TGCGCCAGCAGCCCAGTACAGGGGGTGATGAACACTGAAGCTTTCTTT. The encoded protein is CASSPVQGVMNTEAFF.

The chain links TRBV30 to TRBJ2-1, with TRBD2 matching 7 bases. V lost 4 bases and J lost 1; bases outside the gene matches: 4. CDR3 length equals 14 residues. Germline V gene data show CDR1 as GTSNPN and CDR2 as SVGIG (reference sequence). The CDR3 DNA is TGTGCCTGGACGGCGGGAGCTTCCTACAATGAGCAGTTCTTC. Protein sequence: CAWTAGASYNEQFF. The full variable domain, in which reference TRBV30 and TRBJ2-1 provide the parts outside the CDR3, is SQTIHQWPATLVQPVGSPLSLECTVEGTSNPNLYWYRQAAGRGLQLLFYSVGIGQISSEVPQNLSASRPQDRQFILSSKKLLLSDSGFYLCAWTAGASYNEQFFGPGTRLTVL.